The 11 T cell receptor beta chains listed next were all sequenced from one sample in a study of T cell responses to AZD1222 COVID-19 vaccine. The protocol was immunoSEQ multiplex PCR, while the TCRdb copy is restricted to in-frame clones and leaves out a portion. Seen here are around 150,000 clones, roughly 90% observed once, and the top ten hold over 4%. The material was peripheral blood, obtained 28 days after the second AZD1222 dose. The receptors stem from an adult who received the AZD1222 COVID-19 vaccine.

The CDR3 spells CASSQGGVNRASGKEKLFF. CDR3 coding DNA: TGTGCCAGCAGCCAAGGAGGGGTAAATCGAGCCTCGGGGAAGGAAAAACTGTTTTTT. This rearrangement joins TRBV3-1 (or the pseudogene TRBV3-2) to TRBJ1-4; TRBD1 is a possible D gene (5 bases). Germline CDR1 reads LGHDT; CDR2 reads YNNKEL (reference sequence). V dropped 1 base and J dropped 8 bases, with 26 bases sitting between them. The CDR3 sequence is 19 residues long.

The chain uses TRBV29-1 and TRBJ2-7; D is perhaps TRBD1 or TRBD2 (5 bases each). The germline gives CDR1 SQVTM, CDR2 ANQGSEA. The CDR3 sequence is 14 residues long. The V gene lost 1 base and the J gene lost 6 bases, with 16 bases spanning the gap. The chain's CDR3 is CSVEGVRESSEQYF. For the CDR3, the DNA is TGCAGCGTTGAAGGGGTCAGGGAGTCTAGCGAGCAGTACTTC.

The V and J genes are TRBV18 and TRBJ1-1, with D unclear. The germline gives CDR1 KGHSH, CDR2 LQKENI. The CDR3 is 13 amino acids. Trimming pared 6 bases from V and 0 bases from J, leaving 8 bases between. The DNA for the CDR3 is TGTGCCAGCTCGTACAGTTTGAACACTGAAGCTTTCTTT. Residues: CASSYSLNTEAFF. Full variable domain (rest looked up from reference TRBV18 and TRBJ1-1): NAGVMQNPRHLVRRRGQEARLRCSPMKGHSHVYWYRQLPEEGLKFMVYLQKENIIDESGMPKERFSAEFPKEGPSILRIQQVVRGDSAAYFCASSYSLNTEAFFGQGTRLTVV.

The chain uses TRBV9 and TRBJ1-3; TRBD1 aligns across 7 bases. Germline V gene sequence: CDR1 SGDLS, CDR2 YYNGEE. Trimming took 0 bases from V and 4 from J; bases not matched to a gene: 1. This CDR3 comprises 14 residues. Here the CDR3 reads CASSVEGGGNTIYF. CDR3 sequence (DNA): TGTGCCAGCAGCGTAGAAGGGGGCGGAAACACCATATATTTT.

This clone was counted only a few times. Different DNA sequences within this sample yield the same CDR3. The chain carries TRBV12-3 or TRBV12-4 and TRBJ1-5; D uncertain. V lost 0 bases and J lost 5, with 5 bases in between. The CDR3 length is 13 residues. CDR3 sequence: CASSLAGDQPQHF. DNA of the CDR3: TGTGCCAGCAGTTTAGCGGGTGATCAGCCCCAGCATTTT.

The chain carries TRBV6-5 and TRBJ2-5; the match to TRBD2 covers 10 bases. The CDR3 totals 14 residues. With V trimmed by 6 bases and J by 4 bases, 5 bases remained unmatched. CDR1 and CDR2 from the germline V gene are MNHEY and SVGAGI. CDR3 sequence: CASSSGGAGETQYF. The CDR3 DNA is TGTGCCAGCAGCAGCGGGGGGGCGGGAGAGACCCAGTACTTC.

The chain is built from TRBV7-9 and TRBJ1-5; 11 bases align to TRBD1. The CDR3 totals 17 residues. Trimming cost V 1 base and J 6 bases; bases outside gene matches: 8. Germline V gene sequence: CDR1 SEHNR, CDR2 FQNEAQ (reference sequence). DNA for the CDR3: TGTGCCAGCAGCTTAGTCTGGGGACAGGGGGGGAGTCAGCCCCAGCATTTT. Translation: CASSLVWGQGGSQPQHF.

The CDR3 spells CASTAGRLVSNQPQHF. DNA of the CDR3: TGTGCCAGTACCGCGGGCAGATTGGTTAGCAATCAGCCCCAGCATTTT. The rearrangement joins TRBV19 to TRBJ1-5; no firm D call. V was shortened by 7 bases and J by 0 bases, with 16 bases between the two germline ends. Per the germline V gene, CDR1 is LNHDA and CDR2 is SQIVND (reference sequence). The CDR3 contains 16 residues.

This clone was found once. V and J are TRBV4-3 and TRBJ1-2; the D gene is possibly TRBD1 (5 bases). Trimming stripped 0 bases from V and 7 bases from J, with 15 bases between. This CDR3 comprises 15 residues. Germline V CDR1 and CDR2: LGHNA, YSLEER. DNA of the CDR3: TGCGCCAGCAGCCAAGATCATCGGGGCGCTTCTGGCTACACCTTC. It encodes CASSQDHRGASGYTF.

The chain joins TRBV18 to TRBJ2-3; unclear D gene. CDR3 length: 13 amino acids. The germline V gene encodes CDR1 KGHSH and CDR2 LQKENI. Trimming left V 5 bases short and J 6 bases short, with 12 bases between. The chain's CDR3 is CASSKDAWDTQYF. Here the CDR3 DNA reads TGTGCCAGCTCAAAGGACGCATGGGATACGCAGTATTTT.

The CDR3: CASSSYYNEQFF. CDR3 sequence (DNA): TGCGCCAGCAGCTCCTACTACAATGAGCAGTTCTTC. The chain recombines TRBV5-1 with TRBJ2-1; D gene uncertain. The CDR3 covers 12 residues. Germline assignment: CDR1 SGHRS and CDR2 YFSETQ. V was trimmed by 3 bases and J by 3 bases, leaving 4 bases between them.